This TCR beta chain comes out of a study of cytomegalovirus exposure and HLA in healthy donors. Primers for the PCR totalled 60 Vbeta and 13 Jbeta. Data came from immunoSEQ multiplex PCR; TCRdb stores just in-frame clones and leaves some out. The sample records about 140,000 clones, 66% being singletons. The CDR3 sequence is 14 residues long. Germline V gene sequence: CDR1 MDHEN, CDR2 SYDVKM. V was pared by 3 bases and J by 2 bases, with 7 bases between. Whole-study results and caveats: Most CMV-associated TCR beta chains appeared HLA-restricted in a later analysis.

Notes on this clone: Its antigen is unidentified.

Sequenced material: PBMCs. The rearrangement joins TRBV28 to TRBJ2-2; no reliable D call. The source is an older woman in good health and CMV-seronegative. The CDR3 nucleotides are TGTGCCAGCAGTTTTTTGCGTAACACCGGGGAGCTGTTTTTT. Protein: CASSFLRNTGELFF.